This T cell receptor (beta chain) was recorded in a study of beta chain features in type 1 diabetes (dated 2018 in TCRdb). General notes on the study: Mean age, gender distribution, total cell number and subset yield were not different between patients and healthy donors. In the study, TCRB repertoires of sorted circulating CD4+ T cell subsets from recently diagnosed type 1 diabetes patients were compared with those of matched healthy donors. Regulatory and stem cell-like memory subsets were obtained from only 8 patients and roughly eight healthy donors, while naive and central memory subsets were obtained from all 30 or so donors. A total of about 100,000,000 sorted cells were examined across all samples, and RNA yield correlated strongly with the number of cells per subset.

The entire amount of isolated RNA was reverse transcribed using the High Capacity cDNA Reverse Transcription Kit, so the sequenced TCRB transcripts were expressed ones. Deep immunoSEQ sequencing was applied to naive, central memory and regulatory T cell samples, giving an average of about 3.57 million total reads per sample. After sorted cells were lysed in RLT buffer, RNA was extracted with DNase-treated RNeasy Micro or Mini kits, with the choice depending on cell number. Each cell subset was processed separately to prevent cross-contamination, with patient and healthy donor samples processed together. Using the immunoSEQ multiplex PCR, TCRB sequences were amplified from cDNA into 87-bp fragments spanning the CDR3 region. The amplicons were sequenced using the Illumina HiSeq platform. The authors' pipeline ran thus. Synthetic template baselines were used to correct PCR bias computationally, reads within Hamming distance 2 were collapsed, and singletons that could not be merged were discarded. Reads were aligned against IMGT so that V, D and J genes, CDR3 length and insertions or deletions at six rearrangement sites could be assigned. Within each subset, clonotype counts were normalized to sorted cell number, and only after that were true diversity and Gini coefficients computed with the tcR R package. The overlap coefficient, calculated on TCRB nucleotide sequences, was used to measure repertoire sharing. Out-of-frame TCRB sequences from naive cells were analyzed as a proxy for the pre-selection repertoire. TCRdb's version of the immuneACCESS table is confined to in-frame rearrangements and falls short of the full clone set. An unresolved V gene accounts for under half of the shortfall where checked; the remainder is of unknown origin. The V and J calls and the clone size are those of that table, but D and trimming were determined from the DNA. This sample comprises approximately 340,000 clones, approximately 15% of them detected only once. The ten top clones hold approximately 0.02% of the sample.

To note about this clone: The clone's antigen remains unknown. No per-base quality is available; no much larger clone lies one base away.

Here is what the overall study found, with its caveats: Type 1 diabetes patients showed a moderate but significant shortening of TCRB CDR3 length in all four CD4+ subsets. Fewer insertions and more nucleotide deletions at VDJ recombination sites were observed in patients with type 1 diabetes, implying thymic rearrangement abnormalities. Only small numbers of individuals were included in the HLA sub-analyses, which left unresolved whether HLA type had any influence on TCRB rearrangement. The naive, central memory and regulatory TCRB repertoires appeared to resemble one another more closely among patients than among healthy donors. Shorter templates might be favored by PCR, yet because patient and control samples were amplified and corrected together, any such skew would affect both groups equally. Because cDNA was sequenced instead of genomic DNA, highly expressing activated cells could be over-represented, though the groups showed no difference in activation or CD3 levels.

From each donor, a single peripheral blood sample of 90 to 150 mL on average was drawn into heparinised tubes. A BD FACSAria II and a panel including CD45RO, CCR7, CD25, CD127, CD95 and CD27 were used to sort naive, central memory, regulatory and stem cell-like memory CD4+ T cells. Every sorted population had a purity above 95%. PBMCs were isolated immediately by Lymphoprep density gradient centrifugation and stained directly without culture. Samples were stained and sorted in pairs, with one healthy donor and one patient per experiment, so that batch effects were minimized. Sample: naive CD4+ T cells from blood. This sample's cell subset or site label indicates: true naive CD4+ T cells. This receptor was identified in a young woman in good health.

The bases are TGTGCCTGGAGTGATTCGAGTGTGCCCCAGCATTTT. This yields the protein CAWSDSSVPQHF. The V and J genes are TRBV30 and TRBJ1-5; too little of a D gene remains to name it. CDR1 and CDR2 were assigned from the germline V gene (reference sequence) as GTSNPN and SVGIG. Trimming at the junction amounts to 1 base on V and 9 bases on J, and the germline ends lie 10 bases apart. The CDR3 starts with the cysteine, ends with the phenylalanine, and has 12 residues. Left in the record is the CDR3 DNA by itself, 36 bases read in frame from the first base. Where the CDR3 stops, the reference TRBV30 and TRBJ1-5 genes take over; the full variable domain is SQTIHQWPATLVQPVGSPLSLECTVEGTSNPNLYWYRQAAGRGLQLLFYSVGIGQISSEVPQNLSASRPQDRQFILSSKKLLLSDSGFYLCAWSDSSVPQHFGDGTRLSIL.